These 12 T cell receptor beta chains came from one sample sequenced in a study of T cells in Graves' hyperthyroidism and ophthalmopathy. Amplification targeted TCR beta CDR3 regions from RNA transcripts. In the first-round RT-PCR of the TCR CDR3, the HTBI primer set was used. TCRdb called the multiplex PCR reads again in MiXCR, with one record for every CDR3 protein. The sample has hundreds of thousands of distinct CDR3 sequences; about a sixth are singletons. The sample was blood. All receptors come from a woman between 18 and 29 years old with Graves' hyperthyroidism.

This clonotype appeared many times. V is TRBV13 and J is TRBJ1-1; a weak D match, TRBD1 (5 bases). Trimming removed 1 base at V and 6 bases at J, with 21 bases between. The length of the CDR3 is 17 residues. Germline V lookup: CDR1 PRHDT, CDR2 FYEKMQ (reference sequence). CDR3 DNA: TGTGCCAGCAGCTTAGAGTCGCTTGTGGGGGGGACGGCTGAAGCTTTCTTT. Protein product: CASSLESLVGGTAEAFF.

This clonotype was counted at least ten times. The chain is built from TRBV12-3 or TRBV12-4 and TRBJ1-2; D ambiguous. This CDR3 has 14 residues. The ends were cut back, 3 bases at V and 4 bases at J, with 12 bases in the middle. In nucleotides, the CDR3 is TGTGCCAGCAGTTTGGGTGGTCGGCTCTATGGCTACACCTTC. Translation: CASSLGGRLYGYTF.

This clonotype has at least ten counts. The CDR3 DNA follows: TGTGCCAGTAGTCTGGCTGGTCGGACGTCGTCCGAGCAGTACTTC. Protein: CASSLAGRTSSEQYF. The genes are TRBV19 and TRBJ2-7, with D unresolved. The germline V and J ends were trimmed by 5 bases and 6 bases, with 20 bases remaining between them. The CDR3 consists of 15 residues. From germline, CDR1 is LNHDA and CDR2 SQIVND (reference sequence).

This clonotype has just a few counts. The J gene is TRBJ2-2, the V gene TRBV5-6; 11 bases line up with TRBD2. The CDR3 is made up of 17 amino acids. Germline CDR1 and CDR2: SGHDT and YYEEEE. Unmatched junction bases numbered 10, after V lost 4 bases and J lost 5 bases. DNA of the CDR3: TGTGCCAGCAGCCCACTTAGCGGGAGGGCCGTTACCGGGGAGCTGTTTTTT. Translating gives CASSPLSGRAVTGELFF.

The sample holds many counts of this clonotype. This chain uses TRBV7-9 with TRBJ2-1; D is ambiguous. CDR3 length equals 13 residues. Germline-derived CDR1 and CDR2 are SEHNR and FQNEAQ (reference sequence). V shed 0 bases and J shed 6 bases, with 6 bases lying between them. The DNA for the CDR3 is TGTGCCAGCAGCTTAGCCTCGTCCAATGAGCAGTTCTTC. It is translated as CASSLASSNEQFF.

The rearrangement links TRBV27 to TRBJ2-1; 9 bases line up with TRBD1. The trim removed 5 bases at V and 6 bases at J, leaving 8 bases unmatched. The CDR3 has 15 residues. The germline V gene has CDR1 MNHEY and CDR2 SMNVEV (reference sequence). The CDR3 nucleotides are TGTGCCAGCAGTAACCGGGACAGGGCGTTCAATGAGCAGTTCTTC. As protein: CASSNRDRAFNEQFF.

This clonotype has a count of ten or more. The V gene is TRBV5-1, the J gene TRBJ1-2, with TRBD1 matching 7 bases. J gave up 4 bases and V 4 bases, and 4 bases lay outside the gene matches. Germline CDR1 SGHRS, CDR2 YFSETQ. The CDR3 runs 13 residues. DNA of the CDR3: TGCGCCAGCAGCCCGGGACAGATCTATGGCTACACCTTC. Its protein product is CASSPGQIYGYTF.

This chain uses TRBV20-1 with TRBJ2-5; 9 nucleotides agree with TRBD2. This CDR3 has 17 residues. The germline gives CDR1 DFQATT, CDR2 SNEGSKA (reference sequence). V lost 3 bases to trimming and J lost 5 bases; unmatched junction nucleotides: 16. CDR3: CSASGISGRGVGETQYF. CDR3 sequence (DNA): TGCAGTGCTAGCGGCATTAGCGGGAGAGGGGTAGGGGAGACCCAGTACTTC.

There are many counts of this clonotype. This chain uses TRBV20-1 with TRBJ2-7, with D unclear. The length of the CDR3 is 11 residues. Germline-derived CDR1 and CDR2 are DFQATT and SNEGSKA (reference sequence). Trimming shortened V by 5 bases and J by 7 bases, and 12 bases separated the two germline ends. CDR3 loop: CSAWQQGEQYF. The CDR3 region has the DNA TGCAGTGCTTGGCAACAAGGGGAGCAGTACTTC.

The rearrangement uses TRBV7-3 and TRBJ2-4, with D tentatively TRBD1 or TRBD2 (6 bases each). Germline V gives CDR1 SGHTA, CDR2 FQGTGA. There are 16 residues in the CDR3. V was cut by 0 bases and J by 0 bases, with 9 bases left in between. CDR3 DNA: TGTGCCAGCAGCTTAACAGGGGGAGGAGCCAAAAACATTCAGTACTTC. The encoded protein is CASSLTGGGAKNIQYF.

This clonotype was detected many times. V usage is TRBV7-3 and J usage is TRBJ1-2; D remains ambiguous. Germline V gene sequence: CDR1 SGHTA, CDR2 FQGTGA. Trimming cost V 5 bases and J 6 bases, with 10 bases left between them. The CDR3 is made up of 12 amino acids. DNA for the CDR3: TGTGCCAGCAGCGGAGGCGCAAATGGCTACACCTTC. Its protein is CASSGGANGYTF.

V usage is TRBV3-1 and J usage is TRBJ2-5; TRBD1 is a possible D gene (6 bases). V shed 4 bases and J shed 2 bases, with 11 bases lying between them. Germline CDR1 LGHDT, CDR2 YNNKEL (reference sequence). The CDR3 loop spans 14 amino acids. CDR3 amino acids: CASSRGTQQETQYF. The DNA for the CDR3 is TGTGCCAGCAGCCGGGGGACACAGCAAGAGACCCAGTACTTC.